This T cell receptor (beta chain) was recovered during a study of technical replicates of blood from a few donors. Clones were read by immunoSEQ multiplex PCR, and TCRdb kept only the in-frame ones, dropping some. The data contain around 86,000 clones, about 96% of them singletons. Deletions cut 4 bases from V and 6 bases from J, with 13 bases between. Germline-derived CDR1 and CDR2 are MNHEY and SVGAGI. CDR3 length equals 13 residues. The source is a human donor in good health. The chain carries TRBV6-5 and TRBJ2-7, with D maybe TRBD2 (6 bases). The specimen sequenced was T cells isolated from PBMCs. DNA for the CDR3: TGTGCCAGCAGTTGGGGAGGTGCCGGCGAGCAGTACTTC. Translated, it gives CASSWGGAGEQYF.